The TCR beta chain under discussion was sequenced for a study of cytomegalovirus exposure and HLA in healthy donors. Study observations and caveats: Cytomegalovirus association was assigned to around 150 TCR beta chains.

Use of 60 Vbeta and 13 Jbeta primers characterized the PCR. Measured with immunoSEQ multiplex PCR; TCRdb has only the in-frame clones, and not every one. This repertoire shows approximately 300,000 clones, approximately 84% found once; its top ten account for 2%. A word on this clone: Its antigen is as yet unknown.

The CDR3 has 20 amino acids. V is TRBV12-2 and J is TRBJ2-7; TRBD2 is the table's D call, not checked against the DNA. TRBV12-2 is a pseudogene locus. This sequence was found in a woman aged 40 to 50 in good health and CMV-seropositive. The specimen was PBMCs. CDR3 in amino acids: CASRLANWDCGLAGVGEQYF. CDR3 nucleotides: TGTGCAAGTCGCTTAGCAAACTGGGACTGCGGACTAGCGGGAGTTGGCGAGCAGTACTTC.